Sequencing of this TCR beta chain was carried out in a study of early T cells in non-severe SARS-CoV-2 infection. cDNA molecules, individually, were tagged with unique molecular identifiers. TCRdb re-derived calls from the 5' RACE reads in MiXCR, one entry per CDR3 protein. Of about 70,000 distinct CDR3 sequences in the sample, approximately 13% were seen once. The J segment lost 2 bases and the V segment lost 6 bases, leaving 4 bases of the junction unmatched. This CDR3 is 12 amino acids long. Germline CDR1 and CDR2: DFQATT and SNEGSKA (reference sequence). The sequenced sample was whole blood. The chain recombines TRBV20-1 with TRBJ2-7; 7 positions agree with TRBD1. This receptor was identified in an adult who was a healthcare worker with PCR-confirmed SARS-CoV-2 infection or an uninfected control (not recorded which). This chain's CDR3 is CSASTGTYEQYF. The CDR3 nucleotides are TGCAGTGCATCGACAGGGACCTACGAGCAGTACTTC.